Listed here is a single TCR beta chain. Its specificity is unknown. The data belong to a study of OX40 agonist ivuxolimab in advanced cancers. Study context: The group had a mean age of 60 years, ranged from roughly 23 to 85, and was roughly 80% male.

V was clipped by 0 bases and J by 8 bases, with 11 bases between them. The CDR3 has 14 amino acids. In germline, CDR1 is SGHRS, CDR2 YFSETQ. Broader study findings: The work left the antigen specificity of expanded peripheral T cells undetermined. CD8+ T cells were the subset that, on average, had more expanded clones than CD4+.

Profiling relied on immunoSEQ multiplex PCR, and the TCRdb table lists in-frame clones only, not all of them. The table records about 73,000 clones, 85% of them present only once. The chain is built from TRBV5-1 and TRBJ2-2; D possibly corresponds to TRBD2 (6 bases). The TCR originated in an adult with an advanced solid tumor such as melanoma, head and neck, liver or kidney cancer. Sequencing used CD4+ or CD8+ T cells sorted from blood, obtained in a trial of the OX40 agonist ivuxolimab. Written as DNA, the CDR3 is TGCGCCAGCAGCTTGGTAGCGGTTGAGGGGGAGCTGTTTTTT. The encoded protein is CASSLVAVEGELFF.